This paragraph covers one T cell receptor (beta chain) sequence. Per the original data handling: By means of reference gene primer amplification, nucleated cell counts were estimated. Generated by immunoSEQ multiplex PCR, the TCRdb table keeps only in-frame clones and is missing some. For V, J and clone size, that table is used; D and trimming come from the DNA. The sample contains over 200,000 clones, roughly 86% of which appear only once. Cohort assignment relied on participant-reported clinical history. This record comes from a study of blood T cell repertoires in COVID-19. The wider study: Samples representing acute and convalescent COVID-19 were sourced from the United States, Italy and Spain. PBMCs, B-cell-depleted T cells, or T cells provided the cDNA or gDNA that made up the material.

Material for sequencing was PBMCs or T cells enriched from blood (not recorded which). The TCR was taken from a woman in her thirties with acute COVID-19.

CDR3 DNA sequence: TGTGCCAGCCTTTCAGTAATCGGAGACACTGAAGCTTTCTTT. The encoded protein is CASLSVIGDTEAFF. The chain has TRBV18 and TRBJ1-1; D not certain. Between the trimmed V and J ends, which lost 8 bases and 3 bases, there was a span of 16 bases. CDR3 length: 14 residues. Germline-derived CDR1 and CDR2 are KGHSH and LQKENI.